This is a list of T cell receptor beta chains from one sample in a study of cytomegalovirus exposure and HLA in healthy donors. Repertoires were generated with immunoSEQ multiplex PCR, while TCRdb's copy carries only in-frame clones and drops some. The sample has approximately 200,000 clones, about 81% seen once. Input material: PBMCs. These receptors were obtained from a woman between 25 and 40 years old in good health and CMV-seronegative. CDR3s leave out the opening cysteine and the closing phenylalanine or tryptophan. A D gene is named only where the DNA matches it firmly. Clone size is given for some rows only: seen once, a few or many times, or a class if the clone is expanded.

CDR3	V	J	D	size
ASSQDRVNQPQH	TRBV7-2	TRBJ1-5	TRBD1	-
ASALEIQALH	TRBV28	TRBJ1-6	-	-
ASSPMPGGEFSGEQY	TRBV7-6	TRBJ2-7	TRBD2	once
ASSSLAGGIYEQY	TRBV28	TRBJ2-7	TRBD2	once
ASSSTTWMRNTEAF	TRBV11-2	TRBJ1-1	-	-
ASSLRAGGRVDEQF	TRBV7-9	TRBJ2-1	TRBD2	once
ASSRDHRGNTEAF	TRBV6-6	TRBJ1-1	TRBD1	-
TTPDSSVRELF	TRBV25-1	TRBJ2-2	-	-
ASGGDRVLYQPQH	TRBV12-5	TRBJ1-5	TRBD1	-
ASSSGQGLGEKLF	TRBV28	TRBJ1-4	TRBD1	-
ASSSHQGHTEAF	TRBV28	TRBJ1-1	-	-
ASSRLGGSSTDTQY	TRBV28	TRBJ2-3	-	-
ASTSSRVPF	TRBV7-9	TRBJ1-1	-	once
ASSGTGIPSYNEQF	TRBV6-1	TRBJ2-1	-	-
ASSRDRPLVDQPQH	TRBV19	TRBJ1-5	TRBD1	-
ASSPSGSSTDTQY	TRBV5-1	TRBJ2-3	TRBD2	-
AISNSGAYEQY	TRBV10-3	TRBJ2-7	TRBD2	-
ASSLNSGGGAYEQY	TRBV7-6	TRBJ2-7	-	-
ASSRSSYGDQPQH	TRBV7-2	TRBJ1-5	-	-
ASSQGRTGGAGDEQF	TRBV4-1	TRBJ2-1	TRBD1	-
ASSLTGVTEAF	TRBV5-1	TRBJ1-1	TRBD1	-
ASSLEAVIPDTQY	TRBV7-2	TRBJ2-3	-	-
ASSLLMGSRQPQH	TRBV27	TRBJ1-5	-	-
SVLTGRSSYEQY	TRBV29-1	TRBJ2-7	-	-
SVADRIGEKLF	TRBV29-1	TRBJ1-4	-	-
ASSHQGQLNQPQH	TRBV18	TRBJ1-5	TRBD1	-
SVDRVVDTQY	TRBV29-1	TRBJ2-3	-	-